This T cell receptor beta chain comes out of a study of blood T cell repertoires in COVID-19. Method: immunoSEQ multiplex PCR; TCRdb's copy keeps in-frame clones and lacks some. This table holds tens of thousands of clones, over 65% found once. The sequence was collected from a man aged 50 or older with active or convalescent COVID-19. The specimen was peripheral blood.

This CDR3 is CAITPDSSYNEQFF. CDR3 coding DNA: TGTGCCATCACCCCTGATAGCTCCTACAATGAGCAGTTCTTC. The chain carries TRBV10-3 and TRBJ2-1; D is unclear. The germline V gene has CDR1 ENHRY and CDR2 SYGVKD. The ends were cut back, 7 bases at V and 0 bases at J, with 10 bases in the middle. The CDR3 has 14 residues.